Listed below are T cell receptor beta chains from one sample, sequenced in a study of blood T cell repertoires in COVID-19. Clones were read by immunoSEQ multiplex PCR, and TCRdb kept only the in-frame ones, dropping some. The sample carries 30,000 to 45,000 clones, 70% to 90% recorded once. Sequencing used peripheral blood. These receptors were collected from a man between 65 and 85 years old with acute or convalescent COVID-19. Each CDR3 is given with its conserved first and last residue. A D gene is named only where the DNA matches it firmly. The size field is filled for only some rows; it gives once, few, many or a size class.

v_call	j_call	clone_size	d_call	cdr3_nt	cdr3_aa
TRBV19	TRBJ2-1	-	-	TGTGCCAGTAGTATCACGGGAGCTCCCAGAGAGCAGTTCTTC	CASSITGAPREQFF
TRBV19	TRBJ1-1	once	-	TGTGCCAGTAGTATAGGAGGGTCTGGTAACACTGAAGCTTTCTTT	CASSIGGSGNTEAFF
TRBV5-8	TRBJ2-1	-	-	TGTGCCAGCAGCAAGGGGCCCGCCCGGCAGTTCTTC	CASSKGPARQFF
TRBV3-1/TRBV3-2	TRBJ2-7	-	-	TGTGCCAGCAGCCAGGACCCGATACAGGTGCAGTACTTC	CASSQDPIQVQYF
TRBV4-2	TRBJ1-4	once	TRBD1	TGTGCCAGCAGCCAAGCGCCAGGGGGGCCAAAACTGTTTTTT	CASSQAPGGPKLFF
TRBV11-2	TRBJ1-3	-	TRBD1	TGTGCCAGCAGCTCGCAGGGGGCTGGAAACACCATATATTTT	CASSSQGAGNTIYF
TRBV5-4	TRBJ2-5	-	-	TGTGCCAGCAGCCCTACTTTACCCCAAGAGACCCAGTACTTC	CASSPTLPQETQYF
TRBV3-1/TRBV3-2	TRBJ2-3	-	-	TGTGCCAGCAGCCATCATGGGGGGGGCCGGGCAGATACGCAGTATTTT	CASSHHGGGRADTQYF
TRBV4-3	TRBJ1-5	-	-	TGCGCCAGCAGCCCGTCGAGCAATCAGCCCCAGCATTTT	CASSPSSNQPQHF
TRBV11-3	TRBJ2-2	-	TRBD2	TGTGCCAGCAGCCCTCGGGGACTAGACGCCACCGGGGAGCTGTTTTTT	CASSPRGLDATGELFF
TRBV28	TRBJ1-1	-	TRBD1	TGTGCCAGCAGTTTAAAGGGGGCGAACACTGAAGCTTTCTTT	CASSLKGANTEAFF
TRBV28	TRBJ2-7	-	-	TGTGCCAGCAGTTTAGGTGGGTGGGGCAGGGGCGAGCAGTACTTC	CASSLGGWGRGEQYF